The rows below give T cell receptor beta chains drawn from one sample of a study of shared clonotypes between healthy human individuals. Profiling relied on immunoSEQ multiplex PCR, and the TCRdb table lists in-frame clones only, not all of them. The sample shows roughly 2,300,000 clones, less than 95% of them seen only once. Sequencing input: naive CD4+ T cells from PBMCs. The receptors come from a man younger than 35 in good health. Some clones in this sample may be carry-over from other donors' samples. Both conserved end residues are part of each CDR3. A D gene is named only where the DNA matches it firmly. Expanded clones get a size class; other rows say once, few or many, or leave the size out.

size: once; J: TRBJ2-5; V: TRBV2; D: NA; length: 15; CDR3: CASSASGRTQETQYF; DNA: TGTGCCAGCAGTGCCTCGGGACGAACCCAAGAGACCCAGTACTTC
size: NA; J: TRBJ2-1; V: TRBV4-3; D: NA; length: 12; CDR3: CASSQNRNEQFF; DNA: TGCGCCAGCAGCCAAAACCGGAATGAGCAGTTCTTC
size: NA; J: TRBJ1-3; V: TRBV28; D: TRBD1; length: 15; CDR3: CASSAAQGAFYTIYF; DNA: TGTGCCAGCAGCGCGGCGCAGGGGGCATTTTACACCATATATTTT
size: NA; J: TRBJ1-4; V: TRBV28; D: NA; length: 16; CDR3: CASSLSRRTLNEKLFF; DNA: TGTGCCAGCAGTTTATCTCGACGGACTCTTAATGAAAAACTGTTTTTT
size: NA; J: TRBJ2-1; V: TRBV5-1; D: TRBD2; length: 20; CDR3: CASSLPGTSGPKSSYNEQFF; DNA: TGCGCCAGCAGCCTCCCCGGGACTAGCGGGCCGAAAAGCTCCTACAATGAGCAGTTCTTC
size: NA; J: TRBJ2-1; V: TRBV5-1; D: TRBD2; length: 17; CDR3: CASSPGTSGRAYNEQFF; DNA: TGCGCCAGCAGCCCCGGGACTAGCGGGAGGGCCTACAATGAGCAGTTCTTC
size: NA; J: TRBJ1-1; V: TRBV5-4; D: TRBD1; length: 16; CDR3: CASRQGQGGSDTEAFF; DNA: TGTGCCAGCAGACAAGGACAGGGGGGATCGGACACTGAAGCTTTCTTT
size: NA; J: TRBJ1-1; V: TRBV4-1; D: TRBD1; length: 15; CDR3: CASSNLGQGNTEAFF; DNA: TGCGCCAGCAGCAACTTAGGACAGGGTAACACTGAAGCTTTCTTT
size: NA; J: TRBJ2-5; V: TRBV7-2; D: NA; length: 15; CDR3: CASSLGGRPQETQYF; DNA: TGTGCCAGCAGCTTAGGCGGCAGACCCCAAGAGACCCAGTACTTC
size: NA; J: TRBJ2-1; V: TRBV29-1; D: NA; length: 15; CDR3: CSALLAGSSYNEQFF; DNA: TGCAGCGCCCTCCTCGCAGGGAGCTCCTACAATGAGCAGTTCTTC
size: NA; J: TRBJ2-1; V: TRBV7-3; D: NA; length: 15; CDR3: CASSPHGGLYNEQFF; DNA: TGTGCCAGCAGCCCCCACGGCGGACTATACAATGAGCAGTTCTTC
size: NA; J: TRBJ2-2; V: TRBV5-1; D: TRBD1; length: 18; CDR3: CASSKTNPGQGSTGELFF; DNA: TGCGCCAGCAGCAAGACCAATCCGGGACAGGGGTCAACCGGGGAGCTGTTTTTT
size: NA; J: TRBJ2-7; V: TRBV25-1; D: NA; length: 13; CDR3: CASNQWGVYEQYF; DNA: TGTGCCAGCAACCAATGGGGGGTCTACGAGCAGTACTTC
size: NA; J: TRBJ1-1; V: TRBV5-8; D: TRBD1; length: 15; CDR3: CASSPGQGWNTEAFF; DNA: TGTGCCAGCAGCCCGGGACAGGGGTGGAACACTGAAGCTTTCTTT
size: NA; J: TRBJ2-7; V: TRBV27; D: NA; length: 13; CDR3: CASRENWGYEQYF; DNA: TGTGCCAGCAGAGAAAACTGGGGCTACGAGCAGTACTTC
size: NA; J: TRBJ1-5; V: TRBV10-3; D: NA; length: 14; CDR3: CAISRDGANQPQHF; DNA: TGTGCCATCAGCCGGGACGGAGCCAATCAGCCCCAGCATTTT
size: few; J: TRBJ1-2; V: TRBV11-3; D: NA; length: 17; CDR3: CASSLDHRIPANYGYTF; DNA: TGTGCCAGCAGCTTAGATCACCGCATTCCCGCTAACTATGGCTACACCTTC
size: NA; J: TRBJ2-1; V: TRBV10-3; D: NA; length: 13; CDR3: CAITSSSYNEQFF; DNA: TGTGCCATCACTAGCTCTTCCTACAATGAGCAGTTCTTC
size: NA; J: TRBJ2-7; V: TRBV18; D: NA; length: 12; CDR3: CASSPGIYEQYF; DNA: TGTGCCAGCTCTCCCGGGATCTACGAGCAGTACTTC
size: NA; J: TRBJ1-1; V: TRBV7-9; D: NA; length: 15; CDR3: CASSRGAGMNTEAFF; DNA: TGTGCCAGCAGCCGCGGAGCAGGTATGAACACTGAAGCTTTCTTT
size: NA; J: TRBJ2-3; V: TRBV28; D: TRBD2; length: 17; CDR3: CASSLRTSGPQTDTQYF; DNA: TGTGCCAGCAGCTTGAGGACTAGCGGGCCCCAAACAGATACGCAGTATTTT
size: NA; J: TRBJ2-2; V: TRBV11-3; D: TRBD2; length: 16; CDR3: CASSPRTSRGTGELFF; DNA: TGTGCCAGCAGCCCTCGGACTAGCAGGGGCACCGGGGAGCTGTTTTTT